The clone carrying this TCR beta chain has at least ten counts. Antigen unknown. An end of the junction differs from the germline gene, which may be a read error. This sample was taken from a study of Graves' ophthalmopathy and Graves' hyperthyroidism. Study results and caveats: The model achieved 70.59% sensitivity and roughly 79% specificity for ophthalmopathy progression. A majority of expanded thyroid clonotypes exceeding 0.001 frequency were likewise present in blood.

Per the germline V gene, CDR1 is LGHNA and CDR2 is YNFKEQ. The CDR3 totals 14 residues. Amplified material comprised TCR beta CDR3 regions derived from RNA transcripts. HTBI-primed RT-PCR formed the first round, and a multiplex PCR formed the second. TCRdb re-analysed the multiplex PCR reads in MiXCR, keeping a single row per CDR3 protein. The sample includes under 350,000 distinct CDR3 sequences, roughly 15% seen only once; the top ten take over 9%. The authors isolated PBMCs from around 10 ml of fresh peripheral blood. This receptor was obtained from an adult man with Graves' ophthalmopathy. The rearrangement links TRBV4-2 to TRBJ1-1; TRBD1 agrees at 9 bases. Source material: peripheral blood. This chain's CDR3 is CASSPTGGNTEVFF. The CDR3 DNA sequence: TGTGCCAGCAGCCCAACAGGGGGCAACACTGAAGTTTTCTTT.